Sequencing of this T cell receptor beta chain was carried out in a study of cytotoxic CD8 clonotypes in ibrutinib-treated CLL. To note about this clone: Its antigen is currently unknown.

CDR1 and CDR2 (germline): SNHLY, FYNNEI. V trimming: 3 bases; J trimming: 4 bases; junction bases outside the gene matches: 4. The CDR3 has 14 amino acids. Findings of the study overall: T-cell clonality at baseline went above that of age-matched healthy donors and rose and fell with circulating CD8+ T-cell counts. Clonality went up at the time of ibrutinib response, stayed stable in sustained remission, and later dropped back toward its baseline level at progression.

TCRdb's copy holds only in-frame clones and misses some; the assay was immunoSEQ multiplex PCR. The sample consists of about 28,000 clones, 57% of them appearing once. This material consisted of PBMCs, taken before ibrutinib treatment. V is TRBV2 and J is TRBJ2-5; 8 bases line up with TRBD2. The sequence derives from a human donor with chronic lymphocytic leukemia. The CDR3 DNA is TGTGCCAGCAGTGATCGGGGGGGAGGAGAGACCCAGTACTTC. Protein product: CASSDRGGGETQYF.